Detailed here is one TCR beta chain. This sample stems from a study of response to subunit inactivated influenza vaccine. One entry per CDR3 protein results from TCRdb running MiXCR on the RT-PCR reads. The data hold 530,000 or so distinct CDR3 sequences, with around 15% observed a single time. CDR1 is SQVTM and CDR2 is ANQGSEA in the germline V gene. V lost 3 bases to trimming and J lost 4 bases; unmatched junction nucleotides: 4. The CDR3 is made up of 13 amino acids. The chain is built from TRBV29-1 and TRBJ2-5, with TRBD2 matching 8 bases. Sequencing used PBMCs from blood, obtained 12 days after vaccination. This clonotype was sampled from a man in his fifties who received an inactivated influenza vaccine. This CDR3 reads CSVETSVGETQYF. Here the CDR3 DNA reads TGCAGCGTTGAGACTAGCGTGGGAGAGACCCAGTACTTC.